Following are 25 T cell receptor beta chains from one sample sequenced in a study of CD8+ T cells in alopecia areata. Regarding treatment: oral pan-JAK inhibitor, 5-10 mg twice daily. Sequencing relied on a cDNA template that was reverse transcribed from extracted RNA. The table came from immunoSEQ multiplex PCR; TCRdb's copy has only in-frame clones and leaves some out. Of around 100,000 clones listed, about 60% are singletons. Sample: CD8+ T cells sorted from blood, taken at week 24, from a patient treated with tofacitinib. These receptors all come from a human donor with alopecia areata.

The V gene is TRBV9, the J gene TRBJ1-2, with D hard to call. Germline V lookup: CDR1 SGDLS, CDR2 YYNGEE. With 4 bases removed from V and 3 bases from J, the gap between germline ends came to 16 bases. There are 15 residues in the CDR3. CDR3 bases: TGTGCCAGCAGCCTGTCTGAAAGCCCTGACTATGGCTACACCTTC. Protein: CASSLSESPDYGYTF.

This clone was counted between two and nine times. This chain links TRBV11-1 with TRBJ1-5, with D perhaps TRBD1 (5 bases). V was trimmed by 4 bases and J by 5 bases, leaving 15 bases between them. CDR3 length: 15 amino acids. Germline lookup yields CDR1 SGHAT and CDR2 FQDESV (reference sequence). The CDR3 DNA reads as TGTGCCAGCAGCTCATCCGGGGCCGGCGATCAGCCCCAGCATTTT. This encodes CASSSSGAGDQPQHF.

Ten or more counts support this clone. This chain links TRBV2 with TRBJ2-1, with 8 bases aligning to TRBD1. From germline, CDR1 is SNHLY and CDR2 FYNNEI. The CDR3 runs to 15 residues. The J segment lost 4 bases and the V segment lost 1 base, leaving 3 bases of the junction unmatched. The CDR3 sequence: CASSEDRGFYNEQFF. CDR3 DNA: TGTGCCAGCAGTGAAGACAGGGGGTTTTACAATGAGCAGTTCTTC.

J is TRBJ2-1 and V is TRBV7-8; tentative D call: TRBD2 (5 bases). V was cut by 2 bases and J by 8 bases, with 16 bases left in between. Germline V CDR1 and CDR2: SGHVS, FQNEAQ. The CDR3 loop spans 15 amino acids. The CDR3 here is CASSLLLTRVYEQFF. CDR3 nucleotide sequence: TGTGCCAGCAGCTTATTATTAACTAGAGTCTATGAGCAGTTCTTC.

The chain uses TRBV7-9 and TRBJ2-1; no firm D call. V was cut by 2 bases and J by 6 bases, with 8 bases left in between. The CDR3 covers 13 residues. Per the germline V gene, CDR1 is SEHNR and CDR2 is FQNEAQ (reference sequence). CDR3 in amino acids: CASSLSIGNEQFF. In DNA form, the CDR3 reads TGTGCCAGCAGCTTATCAATCGGCAATGAGCAGTTCTTC.

There are a few counts of this clone. V gene TRBV4-1 combines with J gene TRBJ2-7, with 7 positions matching TRBD1. CDR1 MGHRA and CDR2 YSYEKL come from the germline V gene. This CDR3 is 14 amino acids long. V dropped 3 bases and J dropped 2; count of bases not matched to a gene: 4. The chain's CDR3 is CASSHGQVPYEQYF. CDR3 coding DNA: TGCGCCAGCAGCCACGGACAGGTTCCCTACGAGCAGTACTTC.

The rearrangement joins TRBV11-2 to TRBJ2-3; unclear D gene. This CDR3 is 15 amino acids long. The ends were cut back, 3 bases at V and 4 bases at J, with 14 bases in the middle. The germline CDR1 and CDR2 sequences are SGHAT and FQNNGV. The CDR3 spells CASSFVRSRADTQYF. In DNA, the CDR3 is TGTGCCAGCAGCTTTGTCAGATCTAGGGCAGATACGCAGTATTTT.

About this clone itself: Other DNA sequences within the sample encode an identical CDR3. The genes are TRBV13 and TRBJ2-5; 11 bases fit TRBD2. The trim removed 6 bases at V and 5 bases at J, leaving 5 bases unmatched. CDR1 is PRHDT and CDR2 is FYEKMQ in the germline V gene (reference sequence). The CDR3 is made up of 14 amino acids. The DNA for the CDR3 is TGTGCCAGCAGTCTAGCGGGGGGTCGGGAGACCCAGTACTTC. Encoded protein: CASSLAGGRETQYF.

The genes are TRBV7-8 and TRBJ2-1, with D perhaps TRBD1 (5 bases). V lost 1 base, J lost 0 bases, and 7 bases lay in between. CDR3 size: 15 residues. The germline gives CDR1 SGHVS, CDR2 FQNEAQ. CDR3 region: CASSLGTSSYNEQFF. The DNA for the CDR3 is TGTGCCAGCAGCTTAGGGACAAGCTCCTACAATGAGCAGTTCTTC.

V is TRBV25-1 and J is TRBJ1-4; 9 bases line up with TRBD1. There are 15 residues in the CDR3. Losses at the gene ends were 4 bases for V and 10 bases for J; bases not matched to a gene: 10. The V gene's germline CDR1 is MGHDK and CDR2 SYGVNS. This CDR3 is CASSVNRGRSGKLFF. The CDR3 DNA sequence: TGTGCCAGCAGTGTGAACAGGGGGCGGTCAGGAAAACTGTTTTTT.

The CDR3 nucleotides are TGTGCCAGCAGCTTGGACCGACAGGGGAAAACTGAAGCTTTCTTT. Translating it yields CASSLDRQGKTEAFF. The chain couples TRBV5-6 to TRBJ1-1; 8 bases are shared with TRBD1. Germline loops: CDR1 SGHDT, CDR2 YYEEEE. The ends lost 0 bases at V and 5 bases at J; junction bases unmatched: 6. The CDR3 is 15 residues long.

The chain links TRBV6-6 to TRBJ2-5; a weak D match, TRBD1 (6 bases). The CDR3 is 15 amino acids. The ends were cut back, 6 bases at V and 0 bases at J, with 14 bases in the middle. The germline V gene encodes CDR1 MNHNY and CDR2 SVGAGI (reference sequence). This CDR3 is CASSTGLWDQETQYF. In DNA, the CDR3 is TGTGCCAGCAGCACAGGGCTGTGGGACCAAGAGACCCAGTACTTC.

This chain connects TRBV30 to TRBJ1-2, with D maybe TRBD1 (6 bases). The CDR3 runs 13 residues. Germline V gene sequence: CDR1 GTSNPN, CDR2 SVGIG (reference sequence). V lost 1 base and J lost 8, with 14 bases in between. In DNA, the CDR3 is TGTGCCTGGAGTGATCGCCAGGGGTCCGGCTACACCTTC. Encoded protein: CAWSDRQGSGYTF.

The chain couples TRBV5-1 to TRBJ2-5; unclear D gene. V lost 4 bases and J lost 1, with 2 bases in between. Germline V gene lookup returns CDR1 SGHRS and CDR2 YFSETQ. The CDR3 runs 11 residues. In DNA form, the CDR3 reads TGCGCCAGCAGCCTCCAAGAGACCCAGTACTTC. Translated: CASSLQETQYF.

This clone has just a few counts. The V gene is TRBV4-3, the J gene TRBJ2-5; 8 bases fit TRBD2. The trim removed 0 bases at V and 3 bases at J, leaving 3 bases unmatched. The CDR3 has 15 residues. Germline lookup yields CDR1 LGHNA and CDR2 YSLEER. DNA for the CDR3: TGCGCCAGCAGCCAAGAATCGACTAGCGAAGAGACCCAGTACTTC. Residues: CASSQESTSEETQYF.

The V gene is TRBV6-6, the J gene TRBJ1-2, with 8 positions matching TRBD1. This CDR3 region has 14 residues. Germline values: CDR1 MNHNY, CDR2 SVGAGI (reference sequence). Losses at the gene ends were 6 bases for V and 8 bases for J; bases not matched to a gene: 11. CDR3 sequence: CASSEGQGYTGYTF. CDR3 nucleotide sequence: TGTGCCAGCAGCGAAGGACAGGGATATACCGGCTACACCTTC.

The gene calls are TRBV5-5 and TRBJ1-1; D is perhaps TRBD1 (5 bases). CDR3 length: 14 residues. The germline gives CDR1 SGHKS, CDR2 YYEKEE (reference sequence). V was pared by 4 bases and J by 2 bases, with 12 bases between. The chain's CDR3 is CASSTTGPNTEAFF. The CDR3 nucleotides are TGTGCCAGCAGCACGACGGGGCCAAACACTGAAGCTTTCTTT.

This clone was picked up a small number of times. The chain is built from TRBV6-4 and TRBJ2-3; 13 bases are shared with TRBD2. This CDR3 is 16 amino acids long. V lost 7 bases, J lost 4 bases, and 8 bases stayed unmatched. CDR1 MRHNA and CDR2 SNTAGT come from the germline V gene. The CDR3, as DNA: TGTGCCAGCAATCTTGGGACTAGCGGGGTCCCAGATACGCAGTATTTT. It encodes CASNLGTSGVPDTQYF.

This sequence joins TRBV7-9 and TRBJ1-4; D gene ambiguous. Per the germline V gene, CDR1 is SEHNR and CDR2 is FQNEAQ (reference sequence). CDR3 length: 14 residues. V lost 4 bases and J lost 2, with 8 bases in between. CDR3 sequence (DNA): TGTGCCAGCAGCTGGGTTGCCACTAATGAAAAACTGTTTTTT. This translates into CASSWVATNEKLFF.

This rearrangement joins TRBV7-9 to TRBJ2-2; D is undetermined. CDR1 is SEHNR, CDR2 FQNEAQ, per germline (reference sequence). Trimming left V 3 bases short and J 3 bases short, with 11 bases between. CDR3 length: 15 residues. The DNA for the CDR3 is TGTGCCAGCAGCTTTCTATTGTGGGACACCGGGGAGCTGTTTTTT. It codes for CASSFLLWDTGELFF.

This clone is a singleton in its sample. This chain joins TRBV5-1 and TRBJ1-5; TRBD1 is a possible D gene (6 bases). From germline, CDR1 is SGHRS and CDR2 YFSETQ. V dropped 4 bases and J dropped 7 bases, with 15 bases sitting between them. CDR3 size: 14 residues. The DNA for the CDR3 is TGCGCCAGCAGCCTGGAAGGGGGAGGACAGCCCCAGCATTTT. Translating it yields CASSLEGGGQPQHF.

This clone has just one count. The V call is TRBV11-1, the J call TRBJ2-7; 9 positions match TRBD1. Germline CDR1 is SGHAT and CDR2 is FQDESV (reference sequence). V lost 5 bases and J lost 0; bases outside the gene matches: 5. This CDR3 has 15 residues. CDR3 sequence: CASSPDRGSSYEQYF. Written as DNA, the CDR3 is TGTGCCAGCAGCCCTGACAGGGGGAGCTCCTACGAGCAGTACTTC. Based on the CDR3 plus reference TRBV11-1 and TRBJ2-7, the full variable domain is EAEVAQSPRYKITEKSQAVAFWCDPISGHATLYWYRQILGQGPELLVQFQDESVVDDSQLPKDRFSAERLKGVDSTLKIQPAELGDSAMYLCASSPDRGSSYEQYFGPGTRLTVT.

The chain has TRBV2 and TRBJ1-5, with 8 nucleotides matching TRBD1. Trimming cost V 6 bases and J 3 bases; bases outside gene matches: 4. The germline CDR1 and CDR2 sequences are SNHLY and FYNNEI. This CDR3 comprises 14 residues. The CDR3 region has the DNA TGTGCCAGCAGGTCGACAGGGGCCAATCAGCCCCAGCATTTT. Translating gives CASRSTGANQPQHF. Full variable domain (remainder filled in from reference TRBV2 and TRBJ1-5): EPEVTQTPSHQVTQMGQEVILRCVPISNHLYFYWYRQILGQKVEFLVSFYNNEISEKSEIFDDQFSVERPDGSNFTLKIRSTKLEDSAMYFCASRSTGANQPQHFGDGTRLSIL.

This clone was detected only a few times. The same CDR3 is also encoded by other DNA sequences in this sample. J is TRBJ2-3 and V is TRBV14; 11 nucleotides agree with TRBD1. The J segment lost 3 bases and the V segment lost 4 bases, leaving 6 bases of the junction unmatched. The CDR3 has 16 amino acids. Germline loops: CDR1 SGHDN, CDR2 FVKESK. The CDR3 protein is CASSPRDRGWTDTQYF. CDR3 coding DNA: TGTGCCAGCAGCCCCCGGGACAGGGGGTGGACAGATACGCAGTATTTT.

Turning to this clone: This specimen includes other DNA sequences encoding the same CDR3. J is TRBJ1-5 and V is TRBV10-3; D ambiguous. Germline V gene lookup returns CDR1 ENHRY and CDR2 SYGVKD. V was clipped by 2 bases and J by 2 bases, with 1 base between them. The CDR3 runs 12 residues. The CDR3 DNA is TGTGCCATCAGTGAGGGCAATCAGCCCCAGCATTTT. Amino acid sequence: CAISEGNQPQHF.